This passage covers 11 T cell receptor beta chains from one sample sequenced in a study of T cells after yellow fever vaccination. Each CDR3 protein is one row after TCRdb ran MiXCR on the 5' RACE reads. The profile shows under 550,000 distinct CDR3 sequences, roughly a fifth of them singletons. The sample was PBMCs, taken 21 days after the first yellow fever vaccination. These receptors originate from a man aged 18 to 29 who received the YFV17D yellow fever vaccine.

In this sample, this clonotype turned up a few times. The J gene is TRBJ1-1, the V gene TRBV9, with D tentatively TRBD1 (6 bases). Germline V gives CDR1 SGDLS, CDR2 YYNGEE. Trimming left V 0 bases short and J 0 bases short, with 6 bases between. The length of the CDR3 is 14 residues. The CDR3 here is CASSVDRVNTEAFF. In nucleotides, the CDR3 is TGTGCCAGCAGCGTAGACAGGGTGAACACTGAAGCTTTCTTT.

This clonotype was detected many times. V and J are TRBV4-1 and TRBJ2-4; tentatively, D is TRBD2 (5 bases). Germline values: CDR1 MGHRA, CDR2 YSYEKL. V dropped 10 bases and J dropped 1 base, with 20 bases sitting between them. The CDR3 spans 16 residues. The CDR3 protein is CATSGAGFLAKNIQYF. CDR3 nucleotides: TGCGCCACCTCGGGTGCGGGCTTTCTGGCCAAAAACATTCAGTACTTC.

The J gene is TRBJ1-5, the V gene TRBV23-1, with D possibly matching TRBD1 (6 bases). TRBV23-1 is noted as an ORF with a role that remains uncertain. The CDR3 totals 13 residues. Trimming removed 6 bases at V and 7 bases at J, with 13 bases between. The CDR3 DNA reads TGCGCCAGCAGCAGGGGTTTTAGGCAGCCCCAGCATTTT. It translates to CASSRGFRQPQHF.

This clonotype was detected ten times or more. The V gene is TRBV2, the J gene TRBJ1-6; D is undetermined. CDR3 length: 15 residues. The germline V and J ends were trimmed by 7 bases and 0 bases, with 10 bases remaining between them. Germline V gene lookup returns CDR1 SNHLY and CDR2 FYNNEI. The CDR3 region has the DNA TGTGCCAGCAATCCACCTCCCTCCTATAATTCACCCCTCCACTTT. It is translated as CASNPPPSYNSPLHF.

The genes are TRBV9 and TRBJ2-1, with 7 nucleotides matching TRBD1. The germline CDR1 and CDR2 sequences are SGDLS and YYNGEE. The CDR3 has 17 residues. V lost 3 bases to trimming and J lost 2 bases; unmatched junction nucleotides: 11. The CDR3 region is CASSGATGQSTYNEQFF. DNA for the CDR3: TGTGCCAGCAGCGGCGCCACGGGACAGAGTACCTACAATGAGCAGTTCTTC.

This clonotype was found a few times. The CDR3 sequence is CASTQGDRASKNTGELFF. The CDR3 nucleotides read TGTGCCAGTACCCAAGGGGACAGAGCCTCAAAGAACACCGGGGAGCTGTTTTTT. The rearrangement links TRBV19 to TRBJ2-2, with 7 bases identical to TRBD1. Germline values: CDR1 LNHDA, CDR2 SQIVND (reference sequence). The CDR3 has 18 residues. The V gene end was trimmed by 7 bases and the J gene end by 1 base; junction bases not matched to a gene: 15.

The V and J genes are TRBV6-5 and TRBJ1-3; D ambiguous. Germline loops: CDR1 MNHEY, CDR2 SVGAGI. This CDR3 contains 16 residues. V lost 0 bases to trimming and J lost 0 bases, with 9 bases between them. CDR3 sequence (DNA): TGTGCCAGCAGTTACTCAATCCATCGCTCTGGAAACACCATATATTTT. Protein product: CASSYSIHRSGNTIYF.

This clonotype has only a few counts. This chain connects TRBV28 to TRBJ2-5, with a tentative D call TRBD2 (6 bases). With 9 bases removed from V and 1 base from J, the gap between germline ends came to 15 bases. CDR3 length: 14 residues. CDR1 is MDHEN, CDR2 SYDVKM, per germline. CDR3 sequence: CASMTPGLQETQYF. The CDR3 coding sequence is TGTGCCAGTATGACCCCGGGACTCCAAGAGACCCAGTACTTC.

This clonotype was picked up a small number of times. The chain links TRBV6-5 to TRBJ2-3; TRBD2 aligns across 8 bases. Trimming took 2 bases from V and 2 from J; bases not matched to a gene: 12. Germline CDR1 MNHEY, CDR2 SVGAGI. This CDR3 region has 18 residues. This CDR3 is CASSYRWERGPYTDTQYF. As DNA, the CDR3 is TGTGCCAGCAGTTACCGCTGGGAGCGGGGGCCGTACACAGATACGCAGTATTTT.

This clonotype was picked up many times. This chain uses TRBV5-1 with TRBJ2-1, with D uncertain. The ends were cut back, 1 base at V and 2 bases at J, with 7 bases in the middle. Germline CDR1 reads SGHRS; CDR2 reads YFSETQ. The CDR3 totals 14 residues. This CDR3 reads CASSLSVTYNEQFF. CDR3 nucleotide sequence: TGCGCCAGCAGCTTGTCGGTTACCTACAATGAGCAGTTCTTC.

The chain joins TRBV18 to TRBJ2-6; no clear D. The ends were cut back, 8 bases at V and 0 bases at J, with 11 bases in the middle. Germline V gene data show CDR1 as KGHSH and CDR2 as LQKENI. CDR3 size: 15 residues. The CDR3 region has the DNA TGTGCCAGCGCTAAAGGGCGCTCTGGGGCCAACGTCCTGACTTTC. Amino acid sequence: CASAKGRSGANVLTF.